What follows are 31 T cell receptor beta chains derived from one specimen sequenced in a study of blood T cell repertoires in COVID-19. Data came from immunoSEQ multiplex PCR; TCRdb stores just in-frame clones and leaves some out. The repertoire includes hundreds of thousands of clones, approximately 90% of them detected once, and over 0.2% sits in the top ten. Specimen: peripheral blood. The origin of the receptors is a woman younger than 30 with acute or convalescent COVID-19.

The CDR3 spells CASRQGVRNQPQHF. The DNA for the CDR3 is TGTGCCAGCAGACAGGGGGTGAGGAATCAGCCCCAGCATTTT. The chain couples TRBV2 to TRBJ1-5; 8 bases line up with TRBD1. Per germline, CDR1 SNHLY and CDR2 FYNNEI. This CDR3 has 14 residues. Germline trimming cut 6 bases from V and 4 bases from J; bases unmatched to any gene: 5.

The chain recombines TRBV14 with TRBJ2-7; no firm D call. This CDR3 is 12 amino acids long. V lost 4 bases, J lost 5 bases, and 9 bases lay in between. Germline CDR1 and CDR2: SGHDN and FVKESK. The CDR3 nucleotides read TGTGCCAGCAGCCTCAGAACGAACGAGCAGTACTTC. Protein sequence: CASSLRTNEQYF.

V usage is TRBV4-2 and J usage is TRBJ1-1; possibly TRBD1 for D (5 bases). Trimming cost V 1 base and J 7 bases, with 10 bases left between them. The germline gives CDR1 LGHNA, CDR2 YNFKEQ. The CDR3 runs to 13 residues. The CDR3 DNA reads TGTGCCAGCAGCCAAGTGCAGGGAATTGAAGCTTTCTTT. It translates to CASSQVQGIEAFF.

This clone was detected once. The rearrangement links TRBV5-1 to TRBJ1-1; a possible D gene is TRBD1 (6 bases). Germline assignment: CDR1 SGHRS and CDR2 YFSETQ. Trimming pared 4 bases from V and 1 base from J, leaving 11 bases between. This CDR3 comprises 14 residues. CDR3 DNA sequence: TGCGCCAGCAGCCCAATGACAGGGAACACTGAAGCTTTCTTT. This encodes CASSPMTGNTEAFF.

This sequence joins TRBV7-2 and TRBJ2-1, with 8 positions matching TRBD2. The germline CDR1 and CDR2 sequences are SGHTA and FQGNSA. V dropped 5 bases and J dropped 6; count of bases not matched to a gene: 15. The CDR3 consists of 17 residues. The CDR3 loop is CASSPSLPAGGGNEQFF. CDR3 in DNA: TGTGCCAGCAGCCCCTCGCTACCCGCGGGGGGAGGCAATGAGCAGTTCTTC.

This rearrangement joins TRBV7-9 to TRBJ2-3; 11 bases match TRBD1. The V gene end was trimmed by 5 bases and the J gene end by 2 bases; junction bases not matched to a gene: 15. The germline gives CDR1 SEHNR, CDR2 FQNEAQ (reference sequence). This CDR3 is built from 19 residues. The CDR3 reads CASSLDRGPSLAYTDTQYF. CDR3 sequence (DNA): TGTGCCAGCAGCCTGGACAGGGGGCCTTCGCTAGCCTACACAGATACGCAGTATTTT.

The chain has TRBV11-2 and TRBJ1-2, with TRBD1 identical over 8 bases. This CDR3 region has 16 residues. The germline gives CDR1 SGHAT, CDR2 FQNNGV. With V trimmed by 5 bases and J by 5 bases, 13 bases remained unmatched. CDR3 nucleotides: TGTGCCAGCAGCCTTACCCTGGACAGGGCCGGGTATGGCTACACCTTC. It specifies CASSLTLDRAGYGYTF.

The chain joins TRBV5-1 to TRBJ1-2; TRBD1 matches at 7 bases. Germline lookup yields CDR1 SGHRS and CDR2 YFSETQ. Trimming removed 7 bases from V and 8 bases from J; junction bases left unmatched: 8. This CDR3 contains 12 residues. For the CDR3, the DNA is TGCGCCAGCGGGTCAGGGGGGATCGGCTACACCTTC. Protein sequence: CASGSGGIGYTF. The variable domain in full, completed from reference TRBV5-1 and TRBJ1-2, reads KAGVTQTPRYLIKTRGQQVTLSCSPISGHRSVSWYQQTPGQGLQFLFEYFSETQRNKGNFPGRFSGRQFSNSRSEMNVSTLELGDSALYLCASGSGGIGYTFGSGTRLTVV.

In its sample, this clone was seen once. The chain links TRBV9 to TRBJ1-6, with unresolved D. The CDR3 consists of 16 residues. Trimming stripped 4 bases from V and 2 bases from J, with 13 bases between. Germline V lookup: CDR1 SGDLS, CDR2 YYNGEE. DNA for the CDR3: TGTGCCAGCAGCTTCGGGGAGGGCGCCTATAATTCACCCCTCCACTTT. This translates into CASSFGEGAYNSPLHF.

The gene calls are TRBV6-2 or TRBV6-3 and TRBJ2-7; 7 bases are a match to TRBD2. V trimming: 5 bases; J trimming: 3 bases; junction bases outside the gene matches: 10. CDR3 length: 15 amino acids. Per the germline V gene, CDR1 is MNHEY and CDR2 is SVGEGT. This chain's CDR3 is CASSLPGLVGYEQYF. The CDR3 DNA is TGTGCCAGCAGTCTGCCCGGACTAGTCGGCTACGAGCAGTACTTC.

The rearrangement links TRBV6-1 to TRBJ2-3; 11 bases fit TRBD2. After removal of 4 bases from V and 6 bases from J, the junction contained 15 bases not matched to a gene. The CDR3 has 18 residues. Germline loops: CDR1 MNHNS, CDR2 SASEGT. The CDR3 reads CASSVQTSGGSSRDTQYF. The CDR3, as DNA: TGTGCCAGCAGTGTCCAAACTAGCGGGGGATCCTCCCGCGATACGCAGTATTTT.

The rearrangement joins TRBV30 to TRBJ1-1; possible D gene TRBD1, 5 bases. Germline V lookup: CDR1 GTSNPN, CDR2 SVGIG (reference sequence). The length of the CDR3 is 14 residues. Deletions cut 4 bases from V and 4 bases from J, with 16 bases between. For the CDR3, the DNA is TGTGCCTGGAAGTTGATGGCTGGGGCCACTGAAGCTTTCTTT. Protein product: CAWKLMAGATEAFF.

The chain employs TRBV28 and TRBJ1-5; D is unclear. CDR1 is MDHEN, CDR2 SYDVKM, per germline. This CDR3 region has 13 residues. Trimming cost V 5 bases and J 5 bases, with 10 bases left between them. This chain's CDR3 is CASSPLEDQPQHF. The CDR3 region has the DNA TGTGCCAGCAGTCCTCTAGAGGATCAGCCCCAGCATTTT.

The V and J genes are TRBV3-1 (or the pseudogene TRBV3-2) and TRBJ1-1, with D hard to call. CDR3 length: 16 residues. Germline V gene data show CDR1 as LGHDT and CDR2 as YNNKEL (reference sequence). Trimming removed 4 bases at V and 1 base at J, with 16 bases between. The CDR3 spells CASSLRVREPNTEAFF. For the CDR3, the DNA is TGTGCCAGCAGCCTTCGGGTGCGGGAGCCGAACACTGAAGCTTTCTTT.

This clone showed up just a few times. V usage is TRBV24-1 and J usage is TRBJ1-1, with a possible D match to TRBD1 (5 bases). Trimming took off 6 bases at V and 4 bases at J, with 14 bases between the two ends. The CDR3 is 14 amino acids. CDR1 is KGHDR and CDR2 is SFDVKD in the germline V gene. Written as DNA, the CDR3 is TGTGCCACCAGTCCGGGTGCGGGGGGCACTGAAGCTTTCTTT. Its translation: CATSPGAGGTEAFF.

The table lists this clone with a few counts. The chain is built from TRBV19 and TRBJ1-6; no clear D gene. CDR3 length: 15 amino acids. CDR1 is LNHDA, CDR2 SQIVND, per germline (reference sequence). The V end was cut by 5 bases, the J end by 7 bases, with 15 bases between. The CDR3, as DNA: TGTGCCAGTAGTTTAGGCACAGCAGGAAATTCACCCCTCCACTTT. Its protein is CASSLGTAGNSPLHF.

This clone was counted once. J is TRBJ2-3 and V is TRBV5-1; D ambiguous. With 2 bases removed from V and 2 bases from J, the gap between germline ends came to 9 bases. This CDR3 comprises 14 residues. Germline CDR1 reads SGHRS; CDR2 reads YFSETQ. The CDR3 DNA follows: TGCGCCAGCAGCTTTGTTGACTCCACAGATACGCAGTATTTT. Its translation is CASSFVDSTDTQYF.

V gene TRBV27 combines with J gene TRBJ1-6, with TRBD1 identical over 7 bases. V was clipped by 3 bases and J by 7 bases; unmatched bases: 3. Germline CDR1 and CDR2: MNHEY and SMNVEV (reference sequence). CDR3 length: 14 amino acids. The CDR3 DNA sequence: TGTGCCAGCAGTTTGACAGGGAAGAATTCACCCCTCCACTTT. As protein: CASSLTGKNSPLHF.

The chain links TRBV11-2 to TRBJ1-2; 8 bases match TRBD1. The junction had 7 bases not matched to a gene; V was cut back by 5 bases and J by 2 bases. Germline values: CDR1 SGHAT, CDR2 FQNNGV. This CDR3 has 15 amino acids. Here the CDR3 DNA reads TGTGCCAGCAGCGCGGCCAGGGGGCGAAACTATGGCTACACCTTC. Translated, it gives CASSAARGRNYGYTF. The whole variable domain, filled in from reference TRBV11-2 and TRBJ1-2, reads EAGVAQSPRYKIIEKRQSVAFWCNPISGHATLYWYQQILGQGPKLLIQFQNNGVVDDSQLPKDRFSAERLKGVDSTLKIQPAKLEDSAVYLCASSAARGRNYGYTFGSGTRLTVV.

The rearrangement uses TRBV7-8 and TRBJ2-7; tentatively, D is TRBD1 (6 bases). The CDR3 is 14 amino acids. Germline V lookup: CDR1 SGHVS, CDR2 FQNEAQ. V shed 5 bases and J shed 5 bases, with 16 bases lying between them. CDR3 amino acids: CASSLGAVHDEQYF. The CDR3 nucleotides read TGTGCCAGCAGCCTGGGGGCAGTTCACGACGAGCAGTACTTC.

This clone was found once. The chain combines TRBV6-1 with TRBJ2-7; the match to TRBD1 covers 8 bases. Germline V gives CDR1 MNHNS, CDR2 SASEGT. The CDR3 length is 15 residues. V was clipped by 2 bases and J by 3 bases; unmatched bases: 6. The CDR3 nucleotides are TGTGCCAGCAGTGAACCGCGACAGGGGCTCTACGAGCAGTACTTC. Protein product: CASSEPRQGLYEQYF.

The genes are TRBV10-3 and TRBJ1-1; the match to TRBD1 covers 9 bases. Germline assignment: CDR1 ENHRY and CDR2 SYGVKD. V lost 5 bases to trimming and J lost 3 bases; unmatched junction nucleotides: 19. This CDR3 has 19 amino acids. The CDR3 region has the DNA TGTGCCATCAGTCACCGAGACGGGACAGGGTTCTCTCGAGACACTGAAGCTTTCTTT. Translating it yields CAISHRDGTGFSRDTEAFF.

V and J are TRBV7-3 and TRBJ1-1; TRBD1 matches 7 bases. The CDR3 is 14 residues long. Germline lookup yields CDR1 SGHTA and CDR2 FQGTGA. V trimming: 4 bases; J trimming: 4 bases; junction bases outside the gene matches: 6. The CDR3 region has the DNA TGTGCCAGCAGCTCCGGACAGGCGGGCACTGAAGCTTTCTTT. It codes for CASSSGQAGTEAFF.

The chain uses TRBV11-3 and TRBJ2-2; 7 bases match TRBD1. Germline values: CDR1 SGHNT, CDR2 YENEEA. The trim removed 5 bases at V and 1 base at J, leaving 4 bases unmatched. This CDR3 has 15 residues. In DNA form, the CDR3 reads TGTGCCAGCAGCCGATACAGGGGGAACACCGGGGAGCTGTTTTTT. It yields the protein CASSRYRGNTGELFF.

Here the CDR3 DNA reads TGTGCCAGCAGCCCGGACAGCTCCTACGAGCAGTACTTC. Residues: CASSPDSSYEQYF. V and J are TRBV5-4 and TRBJ2-7; weak D call: TRBD1 (6 bases). CDR1 is SGHNT and CDR2 is YYREEE in the germline V gene (reference sequence). Trimming pared 4 bases from V and 0 bases from J, leaving 8 bases between. The CDR3 is 13 residues long. The full variable domain, completed using reference TRBV5-4 and TRBJ2-7, is ETGVTQSPTHLIKTRGQQVTLRCSSQSGHNTVSWYQQALGQGPQFIFQYYREEENGRGNFPPRFSGLQFPNYSSELNVNALELDDSALYLCASSPDSSYEQYFGPGTRLTVT.

This clone was seen a few times. The sample has other DNA sequences that encode this CDR3 too. V gene TRBV5-1 combines with J gene TRBJ1-1; no clear D gene. The germline CDR1 and CDR2 sequences are SGHRS and YFSETQ. V dropped 5 bases and J dropped 2 bases, with 7 bases sitting between them. There are 12 residues in the CDR3. The CDR3 DNA sequence: TGCGCCAGCAGAGAGGGAAACACTGAAGCTTTCTTT. As protein: CASREGNTEAFF.

V and J are TRBV4-2 and TRBJ1-6, with D tentatively TRBD1 (6 bases). V lost 0 bases to trimming and J lost 7 bases, with 13 bases between them. Per the germline V gene, CDR1 is LGHNA and CDR2 is YNFKEQ. The CDR3 runs to 16 residues. DNA of the CDR3: TGTGCCAGCAGCCAAGAAAGGGGGATTGGGAATTCACCCCTCCACTTT. Amino acids: CASSQERGIGNSPLHF.

This chain uses TRBV4-1 with TRBJ2-1, with D hard to call. CDR3 length: 14 residues. The V end was cut by 4 bases, the J end by 8 bases, with 15 bases between. In germline, CDR1 is MGHRA, CDR2 YSYEKL. The CDR3 loop is CASSRSSRVDEQFF. The CDR3 nucleotides read TGCGCCAGCAGCCGATCATCACGAGTGGATGAGCAGTTCTTC.

This sequence joins TRBV4-3 and TRBJ1-2, with 9 nucleotides matching TRBD1. CDR3 length: 19 amino acids. Unmatched junction bases numbered 20, after V lost 2 bases and J lost 7 bases. The germline V gene has CDR1 LGHNA and CDR2 YSLEER. The CDR3 protein is CASSQMPWTGVLRDCGYTF. Here the CDR3 DNA reads TGCGCCAGCAGCCAAATGCCTTGGACAGGGGTGCTCAGGGATTGTGGCTACACCTTC.

This sequence joins TRBV29-1 and TRBJ1-2; 7 nucleotides line up with TRBD1. This CDR3 comprises 13 residues. Looked up from germline, CDR1 is SQVTM and CDR2 is ANQGSEA. V shed 6 bases, J shed 4 bases, and the junction held 8 bases outside the gene matches. DNA of the CDR3: TGCAGCGTGCGACAGGGAGGCGGCTATGGCTACACCTTC. Amino acids: CSVRQGGGYGYTF.

The CDR3 reads CASSLVDRTSSTDTQYF. In DNA, the CDR3 is TGCGCCAGCAGCTTGGTGGACAGGACCTCTAGCACAGATACGCAGTATTTT. This chain joins TRBV5-1 and TRBJ2-3; TRBD1 aligns across 7 bases. V dropped 0 bases and J dropped 0; count of bases not matched to a gene: 7. There are 17 residues in the CDR3. In germline, CDR1 is SGHRS, CDR2 YFSETQ.